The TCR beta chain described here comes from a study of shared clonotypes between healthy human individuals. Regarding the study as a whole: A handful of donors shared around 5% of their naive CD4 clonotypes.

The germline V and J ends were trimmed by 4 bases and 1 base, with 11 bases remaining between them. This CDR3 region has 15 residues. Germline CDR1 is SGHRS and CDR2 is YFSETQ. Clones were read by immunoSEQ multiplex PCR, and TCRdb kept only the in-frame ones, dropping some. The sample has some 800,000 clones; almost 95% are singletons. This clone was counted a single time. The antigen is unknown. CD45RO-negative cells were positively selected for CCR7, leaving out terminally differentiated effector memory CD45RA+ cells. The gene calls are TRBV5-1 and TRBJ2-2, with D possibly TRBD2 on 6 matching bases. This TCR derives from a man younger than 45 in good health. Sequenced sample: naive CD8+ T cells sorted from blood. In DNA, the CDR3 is TGCGCCAGCAGCCCCCCGCGGGGGAACACCGGGGAGCTGTTTTTT. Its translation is CASSPPRGNTGELFF.